The 19 T cell receptor beta chains listed next were all sequenced from one sample in a study of T-cell reconstitution after alpha-beta-depleted transplantation in children. It was with unique molecular identifiers that the TCRbeta library was prepared. MiXCR, run by TCRdb on the PCR reads, gives a single entry per CDR3 protein. The sample has 90,000 to 100,000 distinct CDR3 sequences; roughly a quarter are singletons. Source: PBMCs, taken before TCRalphabeta/CD19-depleted stem cell transplant. Receptors originate from a boy aged 2 to 10 with acute lymphoblastic leukemia, due to receive a stem cell transplant.

The chain is built from TRBV5-5 and TRBJ1-1; D is unresolved. Germline values: CDR1 SGHKS, CDR2 YYEKEE (reference sequence). This CDR3 region has 14 residues. V lost 2 bases and J 1 base, leaving 9 bases between the germline ends. The DNA for the CDR3 is TGTGCCAGCAGCTTTTCTTACGGGAACACTGAAGCTTTCTTT. This encodes CASSFSYGNTEAFF.

This clonotype has just a few counts. The chain uses TRBV19 and TRBJ2-3, with D unclear. The CDR3 is 11 amino acids. The germline V and J ends were trimmed by 5 bases and 5 bases, with 5 bases remaining between them. Germline loops: CDR1 LNHDA, CDR2 SQIVND (reference sequence). This CDR3 reads CASSFIDTQYF. The DNA for the CDR3 is TGTGCCAGTAGTTTTATAGATACGCAGTATTTT.

The rearrangement joins TRBV6-2 or TRBV6-3 to TRBJ2-1; D may correspond to TRBD1 or TRBD2 (5 bases each). The germline V gene has CDR1 MNHEY and CDR2 SVGEGT. The CDR3 consists of 15 residues. Trimming left V 0 bases short and J 7 bases short, with 13 bases between. The CDR3 region has the DNA TGTGCCAGCAGTTACTCGAAACCGGGACGGAATGAGCAGTTCTTC. Amino acids: CASSYSKPGRNEQFF.

This sequence joins TRBV14 and TRBJ1-2; D is ambiguous. The CDR3 spans 10 residues. V gave up 10 bases and J gave up 2 bases, with 5 bases separating them. CDR1 is SGHDN, CDR2 FVKESK, per germline. The CDR3 protein is CAKDNYGYTF. As DNA, the CDR3 is TGTGCCAAAGACAACTATGGCTACACCTTC.

The gene calls are TRBV6-4 and TRBJ2-7; 9 bases are shared with TRBD1. With 0 bases clipped from V and 6 bases from J, the junction kept 0 bases outside the gene matches. The CDR3 consists of 13 residues. Looked up from germline, CDR1 is MRHNA and CDR2 is SNTAGT. CDR3 residues: CASSDSDRGEQYF. The CDR3, as DNA: TGTGCCAGCAGTGACTCGGACAGGGGCGAGCAGTACTTC.

V and J are TRBV5-1 and TRBJ2-7; 9 bases are shared with TRBD2. Unmatched junction bases numbered 5, after V lost 1 base and J lost 6 bases. The CDR3 is made up of 14 amino acids. The V gene's germline CDR1 is SGHRS and CDR2 YFSETQ. CDR3 nucleotides: TGCGCCAGCAGCTTGCCTAGCGGGAAGCCCGAGCAGTACTTC. Translation: CASSLPSGKPEQYF.

CDR3 bases: TGTGCCAGCAGTCGCGAGGCGGGTAGGACCTACAATGAGCAGTTCTTC. It yields the protein CASSREAGRTYNEQFF. The chain uses TRBV12-3 or TRBV12-4 and TRBJ2-1; a possible D gene is TRBD2 (5 bases). The V end lost 5 bases, the J end lost 2 bases, and 16 bases lay between the germline ends. The CDR3 consists of 16 residues.

The chain uses TRBV20-1 and TRBJ2-1; 8 nucleotides agree with TRBD1. With V trimmed by 5 bases and J by 9 bases, 9 bases remained unmatched. The V gene's germline CDR1 is DFQATT and CDR2 SNEGSKA (reference sequence). CDR3 size: 13 residues. The CDR3 loop reads CSALRDRFSEQFF. The CDR3 bases are TGCAGTGCTTTGAGGGACAGGTTTAGTGAGCAGTTCTTC.

This clonotype was counted between two and nine times. The chain is built from TRBV5-5 and TRBJ1-5, with 9 bases aligning to TRBD1. This CDR3 spans 15 amino acids. The V gene's germline CDR1 is SGHKS and CDR2 YYEKEE (reference sequence). Trimming at V came to 1 base and at J to 5 bases, leaving 4 bases not matched to a gene. The CDR3 region has the DNA TGTGCCAGCAGCTTGACCGGGACAGGGCATCAGCCCCAGCATTTT. Amino acids: CASSLTGTGHQPQHF.

This clonotype was observed a handful of times. The rearrangement uses TRBV27 and TRBJ1-1; 8 bases fit TRBD1. The CDR3 is made up of 12 amino acids. Germline V gene data show CDR1 as MNHEY and CDR2 as SMNVEV (reference sequence). J lost 10 bases, V lost 5 bases, and 6 bases had no gene match. CDR3 nucleotides: TGTGCCAGCAGTCCCTGGACAGGGTCAGCTTTCTTT. It codes for CASSPWTGSAFF.

This chain uses TRBV7-9 with TRBJ2-3; the D gene is possibly TRBD1 (5 bases). With 0 bases removed from V and 5 bases from J, the gap between germline ends came to 6 bases. CDR3 length: 13 amino acids. Germline CDR1 and CDR2: SEHNR and FQNEAQ (reference sequence). CDR3 loop: CASSLAGLDTQYF. In nucleotides, the CDR3 is TGTGCCAGCAGCTTAGCGGGGCTAGATACGCAGTATTTT.

This clonotype has more than one count but fewer than ten. The rearrangement links TRBV11-2 to TRBJ2-1, with D possibly being TRBD2 (6 bases). Germline V lookup: CDR1 SGHAT, CDR2 FQNNGV. V lost 5 bases, J lost 8 bases, and 19 bases lay in between. CDR3 size: 15 residues. In DNA, the CDR3 is TGTGCCAGCAGCGGAGGGGTCAGTAGGGCGGATGAGCAGTTCTTC. Translated, it gives CASSGGVSRADEQFF.

The genes are TRBV20-1 and TRBJ2-7, with 8 bases matching TRBD1. CDR1 DFQATT and CDR2 SNEGSKA come from the germline V gene (reference sequence). CDR3 length equals 15 residues. V lost 2 bases and J lost 2; bases outside the gene matches: 8. The CDR3 reads CSARHRDRWTYEQYF. CDR3 sequence (DNA): TGCAGTGCTAGACACCGGGACAGGTGGACCTACGAGCAGTACTTC.

This clonotype occurred a few times. V is TRBV20-1 and J is TRBJ2-3; 12 nucleotides agree with TRBD2. Germline V gene sequence: CDR1 DFQATT, CDR2 SNEGSKA (reference sequence). V shed 6 bases and J 2 bases; nucleotides not matched to a gene: 6. The CDR3 consists of 15 residues. The CDR3 sequence is CSAPTSGRITDTQYF. The CDR3 DNA reads TGCAGTGCGCCGACTAGCGGGAGAATCACAGATACGCAGTATTTT.

V usage is TRBV3-1 and J usage is TRBJ2-3; D remains unclear. CDR1 and CDR2 from the germline V gene are LGHDT and YNNKEL (reference sequence). The length of the CDR3 is 15 residues. V was trimmed by 1 base and J by 0 bases, leaving 8 bases between them. Written as DNA, the CDR3 is TGTGCCAGCAGCCAAGGGTCTGTTAGCACAGATACGCAGTATTTT. Its protein product is CASSQGSVSTDTQYF.

The DNA for the CDR3 is TGTGCCAGCTCACCTGGGGCCCCCTCCCGGGGCAATGAGCAGTTCTTC. The encoded protein is CASSPGAPSRGNEQFF. The J gene is TRBJ2-1, the V gene TRBV18; D might be TRBD1 or TRBD2, each matching 5 bases. The CDR3 sequence is 16 residues long. V lost 3 bases and J 6 bases, leaving 18 bases between the germline ends. CDR1 and CDR2 from the germline V gene are KGHSH and LQKENI.

The table lists this clonotype with many counts. The V and J genes are TRBV3-1 and TRBJ2-2, with D possibly being TRBD2 (6 bases). The germline V gene encodes CDR1 LGHDT and CDR2 YNNKEL (reference sequence). Trimming removed 3 bases from V and 10 bases from J, with 12 bases in between. The CDR3 spans 13 residues. The chain's CDR3 is CASSQGRRAELFF. For the CDR3, the DNA is TGTGCCAGCAGCCAGGGGAGGCGCGCGGAGCTGTTTTTT.

The chain is built from TRBV29-1 and TRBJ2-3; D gene ambiguous. The CDR3 has 13 residues. Trimming stripped 2 bases from V and 1 base from J, with 7 bases between. Germline V gene sequence: CDR1 SQVTM, CDR2 ANQGSEA. The DNA for the CDR3 is TGCAGCGTTGAAAGAGGCGGCACAGATACGCAGTATTTT. Amino acid sequence: CSVERGGTDTQYF.

A few counts support this clonotype. The chain employs TRBV12-3 or TRBV12-4 and TRBJ1-1, with D perhaps matching TRBD1 (5 bases). This CDR3 contains 14 residues. The V end was cut by 6 bases, the J end by 0 bases, with 11 bases between. CDR3 DNA sequence: TGTGCCAGCAGCCGCGGGGGTCTGAACACTGAAGCTTTCTTT. Amino acid sequence: CASSRGGLNTEAFF.